One and the same sample provided the 3 T cell receptor beta chains below, sequenced in a study of early T cells in non-severe SARS-CoV-2 infection. MiXCR, applied by TCRdb to the 5' RACE reads, yields one record per CDR3 protein. The sample includes around 76,000 distinct CDR3 sequences, 12% seen only once; the top ten take roughly 3.8%. Sequenced material: whole blood. The receptors derive from an adult who was a healthcare worker with PCR-confirmed SARS-CoV-2 infection or an uninfected control (not recorded which).

This clonotype was observed a handful of times. The rearrangement links TRBV18 to TRBJ2-7; TRBD2 aligns across 8 bases. V lost 3 bases and J lost 8; bases outside the gene matches: 9. CDR1 and CDR2 from the germline V gene are KGHSH and LQKENI. The CDR3 extends over 14 amino acids. The CDR3: CASSPEASGSKQYF. The DNA for the CDR3 is TGTGCCAGCTCACCGGAGGCCAGCGGGAGTAAGCAGTACTTC.

This clonotype was detected ten times or more. The V and J genes are TRBV5-4 and TRBJ2-1; 11 nucleotides line up with TRBD2. Germline CDR1 is SGHNT and CDR2 is YYREEE (reference sequence). Trimming took 4 bases from V and 7 from J; bases not matched to a gene: 7. The CDR3 has 15 amino acids. The CDR3 DNA follows: TGTGCCAGCAGCACTCGACTAGCGGGGTCAAATGAGCAGTTCTTC. It is translated as CASSTRLAGSNEQFF.

The chain employs TRBV12-3 or TRBV12-4 and TRBJ2-3; unclear D gene. The CDR3 contains 15 residues. The ends were cut back, 4 bases at V and 0 bases at J, with 11 bases in the middle. In DNA, the CDR3 is TGTGCCAGCAGTTCTCAGGATACTAGCACAGATACGCAGTATTTT. Translation gives CASSSQDTSTDTQYF.